A single sample is the source of the 3 T cell receptor beta chains below, sequenced in a study of OX40 agonist ivuxolimab in advanced cancers. TCRdb's copy holds only in-frame clones and misses some; the assay was immunoSEQ multiplex PCR. The table lists roughly 120,000 clones, roughly 92% of them singletons. The source was CD4+ or CD8+ T cells sorted from blood, collected in a trial of the OX40 agonist ivuxolimab. These receptors all come from an adult with an advanced solid tumor such as melanoma, head and neck, liver or kidney cancer.

The V and J genes are TRBV11-3 and TRBJ1-3, with a weak D call TRBD1 (5 bases). V shed 7 bases and J shed 2 bases, with 12 bases lying between them. The CDR3 contains 14 residues. Germline V gives CDR1 SGHNT, CDR2 YENEEA. The CDR3 protein is CASKRTGAGNTIYF. The DNA of the CDR3 is TGTGCCAGCAAACGAACGGGGGCTGGAAACACCATATATTTT.

The rearrangement uses TRBV29-1 and TRBJ2-1; 8 positions agree with TRBD1. CDR3 length: 11 residues. CDR1 SQVTM and CDR2 ANQGSEA come from the germline V gene. V gave up 7 bases and J gave up 9 bases; unmatched junction bases: 5. The CDR3 loop is CSAEDRVEQFF. The CDR3 bases are TGCAGCGCAGAGGACAGGGTTGAGCAGTTCTTC.

The J gene is TRBJ2-7, the V gene TRBV27; 7 nucleotides agree with TRBD1. V shed 6 bases and J 3 bases; nucleotides not matched to a gene: 5. Per germline, CDR1 MNHEY and CDR2 SMNVEV (reference sequence). The CDR3 has 13 residues. The CDR3, as DNA: TGTGCCAGCAGCCGTGGGACAGTCTACGAGCAGTACTTC. Its translation is CASSRGTVYEQYF.